The source of this T cell receptor (beta chain) is a study of regulatory T cells in long-lasting Graves disease. According to the study, TCR beta libraries were built with iRepertoire HTBI primers and CDR3-region Arm-PCR. In TCRdb, the multiplex PCR reads were re-called with MiXCR into one record per CDR3 protein. The sample has approximately 460,000 distinct CDR3 sequences, roughly 17% seen once. The sample's time point: newly diagnosed GD, antithyroid drugs for less than 3 months. Generation of the TCR library employed RNA extracted from PBMCs. It was by American Thyroid Association guidelines that Graves' disease was diagnosed. In its sample, this clonotype was seen many times. No antigen is known for it. Findings and caveats of the study: Newly diagnosed patients had higher TCR diversity than persistent Graves' patients did.

This sample was also put to use in a study of T cells in Graves' hyperthyroidism and ophthalmopathy. Per that paper: HTBI primers drove first-round RT-PCR of the TCR CDR3.

The sequencing here drew on peripheral blood mononuclear cells (PBMCs), taken at new diagnosis, from a patient treated with antithyroid drugs. The source is a woman aged 30 to 39 with Graves disease.

The CDR3 nucleotides read TGTGCCAGCAGCTCAACACTAGCGGGAGCGGTCGAGCAGTACTTC. This sequence encodes CASSSTLAGAVEQYF. The rearrangement joins TRBV7-9 to TRBJ2-7; TRBD2 agrees at 11 bases. V shed 4 bases, J shed 6 bases, and the junction held 8 bases outside the gene matches. Germline V lookup: CDR1 SEHNR, CDR2 FQNEAQ (reference sequence). The CDR3 covers 15 residues.